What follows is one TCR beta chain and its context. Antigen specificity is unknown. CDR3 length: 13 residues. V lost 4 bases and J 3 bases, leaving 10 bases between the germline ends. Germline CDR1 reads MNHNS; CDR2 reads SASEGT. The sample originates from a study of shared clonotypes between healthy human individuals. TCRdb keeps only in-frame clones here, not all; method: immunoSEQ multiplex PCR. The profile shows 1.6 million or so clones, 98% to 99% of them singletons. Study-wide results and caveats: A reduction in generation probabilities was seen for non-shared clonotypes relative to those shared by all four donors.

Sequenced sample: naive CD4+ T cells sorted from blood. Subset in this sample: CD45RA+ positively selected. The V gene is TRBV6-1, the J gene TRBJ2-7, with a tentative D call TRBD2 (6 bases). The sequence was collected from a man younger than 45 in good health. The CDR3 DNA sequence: TGTGCCAGCAGTGTTGGAGGGAACTACGAGCAGTACTTC. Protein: CASSVGGNYEQYF.